The 10 T cell receptor beta chains below were found in one sample sequenced in a study of cytomegalovirus exposure and HLA in healthy donors (dated by TCRdb to about 2017). Library prep was done by the immunoSEQ multiplex PCR assay. The multiplex PCR relied on a mix of 60 forward primers for TCR Vbeta segments and 13 reverse primers for TCR Jbeta segments. The table was pulled from immuneACCESS by TCRdb, which kept in-frame rearrangements only. Such tables lose some clones; where checked, under half of the loss comes from unresolved V genes, and the rest has no known cause. This sample has fewer than 200,000 clones in its table, and about three quarters of those were observed once. The ten largest clones represent 0.75% to 0.8% of the sample. Material: PBMCs. The receptor source for this set is a female donor in good health and CMV-seronegative.

The rearrangement links TRBV30 to TRBJ1-3, with D uncertain. V lost 2 bases to trimming and J lost 4 bases, with 9 bases between them. Germline CDR1 reads GTSNPN; CDR2 reads SVGIG (reference sequence). This CDR3 spans 13 amino acids. Here the CDR3 DNA reads TGTGCCTGGAGTCCGACCGGGGGAAACACCATATATTTT. Translating it yields CAWSPTGGNTIYF.

This clone has a single count. The chain is built from TRBV19 and TRBJ1-5, with D tentatively TRBD1 (6 bases). The germline gives CDR1 LNHDA, CDR2 SQIVND (reference sequence). V was cut by 1 base and J by 6 bases, with 16 bases left in between. This CDR3 contains 16 residues. CDR3 region: CASSIGDRIRGQPQHF. CDR3 nucleotide sequence: TGTGCCAGTAGTATAGGTGACAGGATAAGAGGTCAGCCCCAGCATTTT.

This sequence joins TRBV14 and TRBJ1-4; possibly TRBD1 for D (6 bases). Trimming took 1 base from V and 8 from J, leaving 17 bases between them. The CDR3 spans 16 residues. CDR1 is SGHDN and CDR2 is FVKESK in the germline V gene. As DNA, the CDR3 is TGTGCCAGCAGCCAAGGGAAAACAGGGCTTGGCGAAAAACTGTTTTTT. Translating gives CASSQGKTGLGEKLFF.

This rearrangement joins TRBV4-2 to TRBJ2-7, with D maybe TRBD1 (6 bases). V lost 3 bases and J 2 bases, leaving 11 bases between the germline ends. Germline V gene lookup returns CDR1 LGHNA and CDR2 YNFKEQ. This CDR3 is built from 14 residues. For the CDR3, the DNA is TGTGCCAGCAGCCAGAGGGGGATCCCCTACGAGCAGTACTTC. Protein product: CASSQRGIPYEQYF.

The genes are TRBV4-2 and TRBJ1-1, with 9 bases aligning to TRBD1. This CDR3 contains 17 residues. Germline CDR1 is LGHNA and CDR2 is YNFKEQ. Unmatched junction bases numbered 12, after V lost 2 bases and J lost 5 bases. CDR3 coding DNA: TGTGCCAGCAGCCAACCAGGGGGGGGACAGGGAAAGACTGAAGCTTTCTTT. Protein product: CASSQPGGGQGKTEAFF.

This clone was seen a single time. CDR3 sequence: CASSWGEGRGTQYF. The CDR3 DNA follows: TGCGCCAGCAGCTGGGGGGAGGGGCGAGGGACCCAGTACTTC. The V gene is TRBV5-1, the J gene TRBJ2-5; TRBD2 matches at 7 bases. V lost 3 bases and J lost 7; bases outside the gene matches: 9. The CDR3 covers 14 residues. Germline lookup yields CDR1 SGHRS and CDR2 YFSETQ.

This clone was counted a few times. The chain is built from TRBV4-3 and TRBJ2-6, with D maybe TRBD1 (5 bases). Germline loops: CDR1 LGHNA, CDR2 YSLEER. V lost 3 bases to trimming and J lost 0 bases, with 12 bases between them. This CDR3 spans 17 amino acids. CDR3 amino acids: CASSQQGPSSGANVLTF. CDR3 nucleotides: TGCGCCAGCAGCCAGCAGGGTCCCTCCTCTGGGGCCAACGTCCTGACTTTC.

This clone was detected only once. This chain links TRBV4-3 with TRBJ2-7; D uncertain. Trimming stripped 4 bases from V and 5 bases from J, with 12 bases between. There are 13 residues in the CDR3. The germline V gene has CDR1 LGHNA and CDR2 YSLEER. CDR3 sequence reads: CASSLQPGNEQYF. CDR3 coding DNA: TGCGCCAGCAGCCTACAACCTGGTAACGAGCAGTACTTC.

The genes are TRBV18 and TRBJ1-2; 9 positions agree with TRBD1. In germline, CDR1 is KGHSH, CDR2 LQKENI. With 5 bases clipped from V and 6 bases from J, the junction kept 10 bases outside the gene matches. This CDR3 is 15 amino acids long. The CDR3 loop reads CASSSATGGADGYTF. In DNA form, the CDR3 reads TGTGCCAGCTCATCCGCAACAGGGGGCGCAGATGGCTACACCTTC.

The CDR3, as DNA: TGCGCCAGCAGCCAAGTTGGCTTGGACACGACGAGCAATCAGCCCCAGCATTTT. Protein product: CASSQVGLDTTSNQPQHF. The chain employs TRBV4-1 and TRBJ1-5; possible D gene TRBD1, 5 bases. V was clipped by 1 base and J by 1 base, with 17 bases between them. Germline lookup yields CDR1 MGHRA and CDR2 YSYEKL. CDR3 length equals 18 residues.